Following are 6 T cell receptor beta chains from one sample sequenced in a study of blood T cell repertoires in COVID-19. Assay: immunoSEQ multiplex PCR; the TCRdb copy retains only in-frame clones and omits some. Of over 200,000 clones in the sample, around 75% were seen once. Sequenced sample: peripheral blood. The receptor set was obtained from a human donor in a cohort sampled during active COVID-19.

The chain joins TRBV28 to TRBJ2-7; D is perhaps TRBD2 (5 bases). The germline gives CDR1 MDHEN, CDR2 SYDVKM. V shed 1 base and J shed 6 bases, with 7 bases lying between them. This CDR3 comprises 12 residues. The CDR3 is CASSLFAGEQYF. CDR3 DNA: TGTGCCAGCAGTTTATTCGCGGGCGAGCAGTACTTC.

This clone was detected only once. Only one base separates this from a far larger clonotype, so it likely reflects a read error. The chain links TRBV28 to TRBJ2-7; D perhaps matches TRBD1 (6 bases). Trimming shortened V by 5 bases and J by 0 bases, and 8 bases separated the two germline ends. The CDR3 extends over 13 amino acids. CDR1 MDHEN and CDR2 SYDVKM come from the germline V gene. The CDR3 loop reads CASSRDTSYEQYF. Here the CDR3 DNA reads TGTGCCAGCAGTAGGGACACCTCCTACGAGCAGTACTTC. Complete variable domain (other parts from reference TRBV28 and TRBJ2-7): DVKVTQSSRYLVKRTGEKVFLECVQDMDHENMFWYRQDPGLGLRLIYFSYDVKMKEKGDIPEGYSVSREKKERFSLILESASTNQTSMYLCASSRDTSYEQYFGPGTRLTVT.

This clone was observed a few times. The chain recombines TRBV27 with TRBJ2-4; 9 bases map to TRBD2. The V segment lost 3 bases and the J segment 1 base; nucleotides outside the gene matches: 1. Germline V CDR1 and CDR2: MNHEY, SMNVEV (reference sequence). This CDR3 is 15 amino acids long. The CDR3 DNA is TGTGCCAGCAGTTTGGCGGGAGGGGCCAAAAACATTCAGTACTTC. As protein: CASSLAGGAKNIQYF.

This clone was recorded only once. The chain recombines TRBV4-3 with TRBJ2-7; TRBD2 aligns across 11 bases. The J segment lost 6 bases and the V segment lost 1 base, leaving 11 bases of the junction unmatched. CDR3 length equals 17 residues. Germline CDR1 reads LGHNA; CDR2 reads YSLEER. CDR3 sequence (DNA): TGCGCCAGCAGCCAAGTTATGCTAGCGGGAGGCCCGGGCGAGCAGTACTTC. Residues: CASSQVMLAGGPGEQYF.

The chain has TRBV5-1 and TRBJ1-4, with 11 bases identical to TRBD1. The CDR3 is 15 residues long. Germline V gives CDR1 SGHRS, CDR2 YFSETQ. The V gene end was trimmed by 2 bases and the J gene end by 7 bases; junction bases not matched to a gene: 4. The DNA for the CDR3 is TGCGCCAGCAGCTTCGGTGGGACAGGGGGTGAAAAACTGTTTTTT. Protein: CASSFGGTGGEKLFF.

Worth noting for this clone: This same CDR3 is encoded by further DNA sequences in the sample. The chain carries TRBV18 and TRBJ2-7; 7 bases are a match to TRBD1. Germline lookup yields CDR1 KGHSH and CDR2 LQKENI. The trim removed 6 bases at V and 2 bases at J, leaving 4 bases unmatched. The CDR3 covers 13 residues. CDR3 sequence reads: CASSPGQTYEQYF. CDR3 nucleotides: TGTGCCAGCTCCCCGGGACAGACCTACGAGCAGTACTTC.